The 26 T cell receptor beta chains given below trace back to one sample, sequenced in a study of blood T cell repertoires in COVID-19. Generated by immunoSEQ multiplex PCR, the TCRdb table keeps only in-frame clones and is missing some. The top ten clones hold more than 25% of a sample with some 46,000 clones, 70% to 90% of them seen once. Sample: peripheral blood. The receptors originated from an elderly woman with COVID-19, enrolled during active disease.

Only one count was recorded for this clone. The chain couples TRBV5-6 to TRBJ1-5; maybe TRBD1 (5 bases). CDR3 length: 14 residues. Germline V gene lookup returns CDR1 SGHDT and CDR2 YYEEEE. V gave up 0 bases and J gave up 7 bases, with 11 bases separating them. CDR3 amino acids: CASSLGSAGQPQHF. CDR3 bases: TGTGCCAGCAGCTTGGGTTCGGCAGGGCAGCCCCAGCATTTT.

The chain has TRBV27 and TRBJ1-2, with 7 bases identical to TRBD1. The CDR3 is 14 residues long. Trimming took 0 bases from V and 3 from J; bases not matched to a gene: 1. Germline values: CDR1 MNHEY, CDR2 SMNVEV (reference sequence). The CDR3, as DNA: TGTGCCAGCAGTTTATCGGGACAGTACTATGGCTACACCTTC. It specifies CASSLSGQYYGYTF.

This chain links TRBV7-2 with TRBJ2-3; possible D gene TRBD1, 6 bases. The CDR3 is 15 residues long. Looked up from germline, CDR1 is SGHTA and CDR2 is FQGNSA. V was cut by 3 bases and J by 5 bases, with 15 bases left in between. The CDR3 sequence: CASSLRGRRIDTQYF. CDR3 DNA: TGTGCCAGCAGCTTGAGGGGGAGACGAATAGATACGCAGTATTTT.

This clone came up once. V usage is TRBV5-1 and J usage is TRBJ1-1, with TRBD1 identical over 9 bases. Germline V gene data show CDR1 as SGHRS and CDR2 as YFSETQ. This CDR3 has 17 residues. Trimming cost V 0 bases and J 3 bases; bases outside gene matches: 9. As DNA, the CDR3 is TGCGCCAGCAGCTTGGGACCGGGACAGGGAGCGGACACTGAAGCTTTCTTT. Translating gives CASSLGPGQGADTEAFF.

This chain uses TRBV9 with TRBJ1-1; D gene ambiguous. The CDR3 length is 16 residues. Germline assignment: CDR1 SGDLS and CDR2 YYNGEE. The V end lost 4 bases, the J end lost 7 bases, and 23 bases lay between the germline ends. The CDR3, as DNA: TGTGCCAGCAGCACGAGAACCACCCCAATGCTAGGTGAAGCTTTCTTT. Its translation: CASSTRTTPMLGEAFF.

This clone was seen a handful of times. The chain joins TRBV5-8 to TRBJ1-5; D call uncertain. Deletions cut 4 bases from V and 6 bases from J, with 8 bases between. The CDR3 loop spans 12 amino acids. From germline, CDR1 is SGHTS and CDR2 YDEGEE. The CDR3 sequence is CASSLGSQPQHF. DNA of the CDR3: TGTGCCAGCAGCCTCGGGAGTCAGCCCCAGCATTTT.

The chain couples TRBV6-6 to TRBJ1-1, with D perhaps TRBD1 (5 bases). This CDR3 region has 13 residues. Germline lookup yields CDR1 MNHNY and CDR2 SVGAGI (reference sequence). Trimming shortened V by 6 bases and J by 1 base, and 9 bases separated the two germline ends. The CDR3 here is CASSYGQNTEAFF. DNA for the CDR3: TGTGCCAGCAGCTACGGACAGAACACTGAAGCTTTCTTT.

The rearrangement joins TRBV7-9 to TRBJ2-7; the match to TRBD2 covers 8 bases. The CDR3 length is 13 residues. V shed 3 bases, J shed 4 bases, and the junction held 2 bases outside the gene matches. Germline V CDR1 and CDR2: SEHNR, FQNEAQ (reference sequence). The CDR3 loop is CASSFGGRYEQYF. In nucleotides, the CDR3 is TGTGCCAGCAGCTTCGGCGGGAGGTACGAGCAGTACTTC.

The rearrangement uses TRBV4-1 and TRBJ2-3; 7 bases fit TRBD2. The CDR3 is 18 amino acids. Germline-derived CDR1 and CDR2 are MGHRA and YSYEKL. Trimming removed 0 bases from V and 0 bases from J; junction bases left unmatched: 9. This chain's CDR3 is CASSQEGLSAVSTDTQYF. In DNA, the CDR3 is TGCGCCAGCAGCCAAGAGGGACTATCGGCCGTCAGCACAGATACGCAGTATTTT.

This clone has a single count. The chain uses TRBV10-3 and TRBJ2-7; D may be TRBD1 (6 bases). This CDR3 comprises 13 residues. Germline CDR1 is ENHRY and CDR2 is SYGVKD. The V gene lost 6 bases and the J gene lost 1 base, with 10 bases spanning the gap. The CDR3 nucleotides are TGTGCCATCAGGACGGACAGATCCTACGAGCAGTACTTC. It encodes CAIRTDRSYEQYF.

The gene calls are TRBV11-2 and TRBJ1-2; 7 bases line up with TRBD1. Germline V gives CDR1 SGHAT, CDR2 FQNNGV. The junction had 10 bases not matched to a gene; V was cut back by 1 base and J by 5 bases. The CDR3 is 16 residues long. CDR3 coding DNA: TGTGCCAGCAGCTTAGGGACAGGAACGATCTTTTATGGCTACACCTTC. It translates to CASSLGTGTIFYGYTF.

This chain joins TRBV9 and TRBJ2-3; TRBD2 matches 9 bases. The CDR3 loop spans 16 amino acids. Germline V gene sequence: CDR1 SGDLS, CDR2 YYNGEE. V shed 1 base, J shed 1 base, and the junction held 4 bases outside the gene matches. This CDR3 reads CASSVQAGGRTDTQYF. In DNA form, the CDR3 reads TGTGCCAGCAGCGTACAAGCGGGGGGCCGCACAGATACGCAGTATTTT.

The chain uses TRBV11-2 and TRBJ2-1, with 11 bases lining up with TRBD1. Per germline, CDR1 SGHAT and CDR2 FQNNGV. The CDR3 spans 15 residues. Germline trimming cut 3 bases from V and 7 bases from J; bases unmatched to any gene: 5. The CDR3 region is CASSLGTGGRNEQFF. The CDR3 nucleotides are TGTGCCAGCAGCTTGGGGACAGGGGGTCGAAATGAGCAGTTCTTC. The full variable domain, completed using reference TRBV11-2 and TRBJ2-1, is EAGVAQSPRYKIIEKRQSVAFWCNPISGHATLYWYQQILGQGPKLLIQFQNNGVVDDSQLPKDRFSAERLKGVDSTLKIQPAKLEDSAVYLCASSLGTGGRNEQFFGPGTRLTVL.

A single count supports this clone. The rearrangement links TRBV29-1 to TRBJ2-5; perhaps TRBD2 as D (6 bases). Germline CDR1 is SQVTM and CDR2 is ANQGSEA. Trimming took off 1 base at V and 5 bases at J, with 11 bases between the two ends. The CDR3 totals 13 residues. Here the CDR3 reads CSVEGTRGETQYF. CDR3 bases: TGCAGCGTTGAAGGCACCCGGGGGGAGACCCAGTACTTC. The full variable domain, completed using reference TRBV29-1 and TRBJ2-5, is SAVISQKPSRDICQRGTSLTIQCQVDSQVTMMFWYRQQPGQSLTLIATANQGSEATYESGFVIDKFPISRPNLTFSTLTVSNMSPEDSSIYLCSVEGTRGETQYFGPGTRLLVL.

This chain links TRBV7-6 with TRBJ1-4; 10 positions match TRBD1. Germline CDR1 reads SGHVS; CDR2 reads FNYEAQ. V dropped 3 bases and J dropped 7; count of bases not matched to a gene: 5. This CDR3 comprises 15 residues. The CDR3 DNA reads TGTGCCAGCAGCTTCCTGACAGGGGGCAGTGAAAAACTGTTTTTT. Amino acid sequence: CASSFLTGGSEKLFF.

This clone was counted between two and nine times. This chain joins TRBV18 and TRBJ1-2; the match to TRBD1 covers 7 bases. Germline lookup yields CDR1 KGHSH and CDR2 LQKENI. V lost 4 bases, J lost 4 bases, and 9 bases stayed unmatched. This CDR3 is 15 amino acids long. The CDR3, as DNA: TGTGCCAGCTCACACCCGGGACAGCCCTCCTATGGCTACACCTTC. It is translated as CASSHPGQPSYGYTF.

Regarding this clone: Sequence at one end of the junction differs from germline and may be a read error. This chain links TRBV9 with TRBJ1-2, with 8 bases fitting TRBD1. This CDR3 spans 14 amino acids. CDR1 is SGDLS, CDR2 YYNGEE, per germline. DNA for the CDR3: TGTGTCAGCAGCGTAGAGCCAGGGGGCTCAGACTACACCTTC. Translating it yields CVSSVEPGGSDYTF.

This clone was detected once. This sequence joins TRBV19 and TRBJ1-5; D is uncertain. Germline CDR1 LNHDA, CDR2 SQIVND (reference sequence). Between the trimmed V and J ends, which lost 7 bases and 4 bases, there was a span of 14 bases. This CDR3 spans 14 amino acids. The CDR3 loop is CASKGGRENQPQHF. As DNA, the CDR3 is TGTGCCAGTAAGGGTGGGAGAGAAAATCAGCCCCAGCATTTT.

The V and J genes are TRBV19 and TRBJ1-1; no reliable D call. V was pared by 5 bases and J by 5 bases, with 12 bases between. CDR3 size: 13 residues. Germline lookup yields CDR1 LNHDA and CDR2 SQIVND (reference sequence). The CDR3 nucleotides read TGTGCCAGTAGTGTCACGTACGGTACTGAAGCTTTCTTT. This encodes CASSVTYGTEAFF. Full variable domain (outside the CDR3, taken from reference TRBV19 and TRBJ1-1): DGGITQSPKYLFRKEGQNVTLSCEQNLNHDAMYWYRQDPGQGLRLIYYSQIVNDFQKGDIAEGYSVSREKKESFPLTVTSAQKNPTAFYLCASSVTYGTEAFFGQGTRLTVV.

In its sample, this clone was seen once. V usage is TRBV7-9 and J usage is TRBJ1-3, with D possibly TRBD1 on 6 matching bases. This CDR3 is built from 15 residues. The germline CDR1 and CDR2 sequences are SEHNR and FQNEAQ (reference sequence). Trimming removed 5 bases from V and 3 bases from J, with 14 bases in between. The CDR3 nucleotides are TGTGCCAGCAGCAAGGACAGTTTGTTTGGAAACACCATATATTTT. Residues: CASSKDSLFGNTIYF.

V is TRBV27 and J is TRBJ2-3, with 7 bases matching TRBD2. This CDR3 is 14 amino acids long. In germline, CDR1 is MNHEY, CDR2 SMNVEV (reference sequence). The V gene end was trimmed by 6 bases and the J gene end by 4 bases; junction bases not matched to a gene: 7. Here the CDR3 DNA reads TGTGCCAGCAGGAGTCTTCGGGGGGCAGATACGCAGTATTTT. It codes for CASRSLRGADTQYF.

This clone occurred a few times. The rearrangement uses TRBV6-5 and TRBJ1-5; D perhaps matches TRBD1 (6 bases). V gave up 6 bases and J gave up 4 bases, with 16 bases separating them. The CDR3 has 15 residues. Germline CDR1 and CDR2: MNHEY and SVGAGI. This CDR3 reads CASRNSGQLNQPQHF. The CDR3 nucleotides read TGTGCCAGCAGGAACAGTGGACAGTTGAATCAGCCCCAGCATTTT.

The genes are TRBV5-1 and TRBJ2-5; TRBD2 aligns across 7 bases. CDR3 length equals 14 residues. V was clipped by 4 bases and J by 5 bases; unmatched bases: 8. In germline, CDR1 is SGHRS, CDR2 YFSETQ. The DNA for the CDR3 is TGCGCCAGCAGCCCATGGGGGGGTCCGGAGACCCAGTACTTC. Protein: CASSPWGGPETQYF.

The chain uses TRBV7-9 and TRBJ2-7; D remains unclear. The CDR3 length is 13 residues. Germline CDR1 and CDR2: SEHNR and FQNEAQ (reference sequence). Trimming stripped 0 bases from V and 2 bases from J, with 5 bases between. CDR3 DNA: TGTGCCAGCAGCTTAGCACTCGCCTACGAGCAGTACTTC. As protein: CASSLALAYEQYF.

This clone was recorded only once. The chain uses TRBV6-6 and TRBJ2-6, with D possibly matching TRBD1 (5 bases). With 2 bases removed from V and 4 bases from J, the gap between germline ends came to 9 bases. The CDR3 loop spans 15 amino acids. The germline V gene has CDR1 MNHNY and CDR2 SVGAGI (reference sequence). CDR3 bases: TGTGCCAGCAGTTACGGGGCTTCCGGGGCCAACGTCCTGACTTTC. It specifies CASSYGASGANVLTF.

The sample holds a few counts of this clone. This chain joins TRBV19 and TRBJ1-6; 8 bases align to TRBD1. The CDR3 has 15 residues. Germline V gene lookup returns CDR1 LNHDA and CDR2 SQIVND (reference sequence). Trimming cost V 4 bases and J 7 bases; bases outside gene matches: 6. CDR3 DNA sequence: TGTGCCAGTAGTAAGGACAGGGTCGGGAATTCACCCCTCCACTTT. Protein product: CASSKDRVGNSPLHF.